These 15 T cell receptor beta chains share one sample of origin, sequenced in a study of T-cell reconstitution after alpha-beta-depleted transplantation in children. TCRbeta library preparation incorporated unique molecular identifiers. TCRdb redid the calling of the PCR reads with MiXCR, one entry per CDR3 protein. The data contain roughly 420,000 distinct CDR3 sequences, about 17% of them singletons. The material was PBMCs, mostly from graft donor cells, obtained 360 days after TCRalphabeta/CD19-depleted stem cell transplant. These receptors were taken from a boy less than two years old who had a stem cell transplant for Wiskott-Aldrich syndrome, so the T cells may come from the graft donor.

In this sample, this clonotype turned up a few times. CDR3 nucleotides: TGCGCCAGCCGGGACTGGGGGTACAATGAGCAGTTCTTC. The encoded protein is CASRDWGYNEQFF. The rearrangement joins TRBV10-2 to TRBJ2-1; weak D call: TRBD2 (6 bases). The V end lost 8 bases, the J end lost 4 bases, and 12 bases lay between the germline ends. The germline CDR1 and CDR2 sequences are WSHSY and SAAADI. The CDR3 covers 13 residues.

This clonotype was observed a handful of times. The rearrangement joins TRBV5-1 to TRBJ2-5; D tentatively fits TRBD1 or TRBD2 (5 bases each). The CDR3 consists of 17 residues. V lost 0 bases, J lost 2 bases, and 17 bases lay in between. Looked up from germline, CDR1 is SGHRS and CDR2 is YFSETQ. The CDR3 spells CASSLAWGIMGQETQYF. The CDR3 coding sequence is TGCGCCAGCAGCTTGGCTTGGGGGATAATGGGACAAGAGACCCAGTACTTC.

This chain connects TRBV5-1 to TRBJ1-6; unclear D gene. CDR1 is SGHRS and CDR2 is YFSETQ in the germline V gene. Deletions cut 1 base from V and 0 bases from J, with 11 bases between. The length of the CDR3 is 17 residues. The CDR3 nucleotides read TGCGCCAGCAGCTTGTTTTTCGGCAGCTCCTATAATTCACCCCTCCACTTT. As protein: CASSLFFGSSYNSPLHF. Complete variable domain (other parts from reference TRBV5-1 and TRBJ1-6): KAGVTQTPRYLIKTRGQQVTLSCSPISGHRSVSWYQQTPGQGLQFLFEYFSETQRNKGNFPGRFSGRQFSNSRSEMNVSTLELGDSALYLCASSLFFGSSYNSPLHFGNGTRLTVT.

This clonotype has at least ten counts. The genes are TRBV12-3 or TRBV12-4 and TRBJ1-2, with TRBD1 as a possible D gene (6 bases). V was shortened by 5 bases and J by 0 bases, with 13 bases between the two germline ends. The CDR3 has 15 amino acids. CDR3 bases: TGTGCCAGCAGTGCCCGAGGACAGCCTAACTATGGCTACACCTTC. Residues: CASSARGQPNYGYTF.

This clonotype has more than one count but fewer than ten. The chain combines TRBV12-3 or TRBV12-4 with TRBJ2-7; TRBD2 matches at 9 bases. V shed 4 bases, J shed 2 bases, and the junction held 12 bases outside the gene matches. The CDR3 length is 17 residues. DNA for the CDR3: TGTGCCAGCAGTTCCTCCCCTCTAGCGGGACTTACCTACGAGCAGTACTTC. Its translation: CASSSSPLAGLTYEQYF.

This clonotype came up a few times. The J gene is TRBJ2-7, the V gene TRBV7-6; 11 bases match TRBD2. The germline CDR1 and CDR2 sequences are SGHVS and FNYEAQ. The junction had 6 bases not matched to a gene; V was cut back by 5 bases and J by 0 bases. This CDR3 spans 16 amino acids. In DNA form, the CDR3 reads TGTGCCAGCAGCCTCCCACTAGCGGGAGACTCCTACGAGCAGTACTTC. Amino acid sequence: CASSLPLAGDSYEQYF.

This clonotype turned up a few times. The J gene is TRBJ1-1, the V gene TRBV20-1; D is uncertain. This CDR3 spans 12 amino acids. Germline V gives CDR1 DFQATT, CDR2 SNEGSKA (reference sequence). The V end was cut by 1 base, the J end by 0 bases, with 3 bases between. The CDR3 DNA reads TGCAGTGCTAGAGTTATGAACACTGAAGCTTTCTTT. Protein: CSARVMNTEAFF.

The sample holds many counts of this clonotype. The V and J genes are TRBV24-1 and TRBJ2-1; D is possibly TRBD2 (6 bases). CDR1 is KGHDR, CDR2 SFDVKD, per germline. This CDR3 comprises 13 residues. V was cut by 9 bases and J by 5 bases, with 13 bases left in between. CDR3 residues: CATALREHNEQFF. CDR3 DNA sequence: TGTGCCACCGCCCTCCGGGAGCACAATGAGCAGTTCTTC.

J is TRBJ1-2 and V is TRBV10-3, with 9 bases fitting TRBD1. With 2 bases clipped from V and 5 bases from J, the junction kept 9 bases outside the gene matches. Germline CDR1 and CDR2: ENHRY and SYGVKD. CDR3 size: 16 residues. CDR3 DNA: TGTGCCATCAGTGAGACCGGACAGGGGCCCCCTTATGGCTACACCTTC. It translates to CAISETGQGPPYGYTF.

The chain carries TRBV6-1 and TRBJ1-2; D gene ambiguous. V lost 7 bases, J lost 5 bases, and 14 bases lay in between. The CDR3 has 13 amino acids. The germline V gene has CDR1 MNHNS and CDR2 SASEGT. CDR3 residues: CASTERSGYGYTF. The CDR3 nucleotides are TGTGCCAGCACCGAGAGGTCCGGATATGGCTACACCTTC.

CDR3 residues: CAISDKVLNQETQYF. CDR3 DNA sequence: TGTGCCATCAGCGACAAGGTATTGAACCAAGAGACCCAGTACTTC. The chain uses TRBV10-3 and TRBJ2-5, with D uncertain. The CDR3 is 15 amino acids. The V gene lost 6 bases and the J gene lost 0 bases, with 14 bases spanning the gap. From germline, CDR1 is ENHRY and CDR2 SYGVKD.

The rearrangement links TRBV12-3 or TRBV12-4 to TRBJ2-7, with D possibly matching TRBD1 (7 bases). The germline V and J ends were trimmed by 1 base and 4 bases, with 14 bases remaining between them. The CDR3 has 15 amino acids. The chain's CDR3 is CASSLGGGGGYEQYF. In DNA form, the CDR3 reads TGTGCCAGCAGTTTAGGCGGAGGGGGCGGTTACGAGCAGTACTTC.

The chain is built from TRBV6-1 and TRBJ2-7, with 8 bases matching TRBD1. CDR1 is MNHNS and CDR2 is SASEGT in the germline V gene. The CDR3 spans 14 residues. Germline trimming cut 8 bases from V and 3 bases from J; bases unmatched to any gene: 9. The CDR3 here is CASGVGQGRYEQYF. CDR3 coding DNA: TGTGCCAGCGGGGTCGGACAGGGACGCTACGAGCAGTACTTC.

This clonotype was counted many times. CDR3 protein: CASSYSTGTGELFF. The DNA of the CDR3 is TGTGCCAGCAGTTACTCGACCGGGACAGGGGAGCTGTTTTTT. The rearrangement uses TRBV6-5 and TRBJ2-2, with D maybe TRBD1 (6 bases). The CDR3 covers 14 residues. The germline V gene has CDR1 MNHEY and CDR2 SVGAGI. Trimming took off 0 bases at V and 8 bases at J, with 10 bases between the two ends.

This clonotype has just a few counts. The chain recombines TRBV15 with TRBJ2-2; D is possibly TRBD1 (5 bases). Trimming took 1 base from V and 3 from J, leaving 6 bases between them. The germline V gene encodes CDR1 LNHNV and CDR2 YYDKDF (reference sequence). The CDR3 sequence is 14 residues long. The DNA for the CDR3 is TGTGCCACCAGCAGAGGACAGTACACCGGGGAGCTGTTTTTT. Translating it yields CATSRGQYTGELFF. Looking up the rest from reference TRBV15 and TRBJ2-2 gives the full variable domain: DAMVIQNPRYQVTQFGKPVTLSCSQTLNHNVMYWYQQKSSQAPKLLFHYYDKDFNNEADTPDNFQSRRPNTSFCFLDIRSPGLGDTAMYLCATSRGQYTGELFFGEGSRLTVL.